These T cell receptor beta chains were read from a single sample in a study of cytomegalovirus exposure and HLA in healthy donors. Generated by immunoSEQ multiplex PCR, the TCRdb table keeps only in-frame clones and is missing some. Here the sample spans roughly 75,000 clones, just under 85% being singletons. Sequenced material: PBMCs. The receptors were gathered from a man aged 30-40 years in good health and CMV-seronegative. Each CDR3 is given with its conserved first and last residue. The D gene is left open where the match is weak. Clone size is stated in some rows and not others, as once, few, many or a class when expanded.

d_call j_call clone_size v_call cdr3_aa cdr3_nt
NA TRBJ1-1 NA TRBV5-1 CASSLGAALNTEAFF TGCGCCAGCAGCTTGGGGGCAGCACTGAACACTGAAGCTTTCTTT
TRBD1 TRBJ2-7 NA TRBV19 CASSIGGQGTEQYF TGTGCCAGTAGTATAGGGGGACAGGGGACAGAGCAGTACTTC
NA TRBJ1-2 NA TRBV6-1 CASSEFLRGRDYGYTF TGTGCCAGCAGTGAATTCTTACGCGGGAGGGACTATGGCTACACCTTC
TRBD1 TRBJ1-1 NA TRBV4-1 CASRTQGADPEAFF TGCGCCAGCAGAACACAGGGGGCGGATCCTGAAGCTTTCTTT
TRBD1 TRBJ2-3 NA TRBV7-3 CASSSIHRGVQDTQYF TGTGCCAGCAGCTCAATCCACAGGGGCGTGCAGGATACGCAGTATTTT
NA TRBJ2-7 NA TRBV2 CASSEALGGSREQYF TGTGCCAGCAGTGAAGCGTTGGGGGGAAGTCGCGAGCAGTACTTC
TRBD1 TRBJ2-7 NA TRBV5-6 CASSLEVTGGYEQYF TGTGCCAGCAGCTTGGAAGTGACAGGGGGCTACGAGCAGTACTTC
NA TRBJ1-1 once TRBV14 CASSHIRTGRATEAFF TGTGCCAGCAGCCATATACGTACGGGGAGGGCGACTGAAGCTTTCTTT
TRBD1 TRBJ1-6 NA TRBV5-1 CASSLAGQGYNSPLHF TGCGCCAGCAGCTTGGCTGGACAGGGTTATAATTCACCCCTCCACTTT
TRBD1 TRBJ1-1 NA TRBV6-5 CASSAPGGTEAFF TGTGCCAGCTCCGCCCCAGGGGGGACTGAAGCTTTCTTT